These 7 T cell receptor beta chains were sequenced from one sample in a study of CD4 T cells in relation to SARS-CoV-2 and coronaviruses. No antigen has been assigned to these receptors. Unexposed donor CD4+ T cells date from about 2011-2018, before the COVID-19 pandemic. The cells were cultured for approximately 10 days before CD4+ T cells were isolated. Assay: immunoSEQ multiplex PCR; the TCRdb copy retains only in-frame clones and omits some. The sample consists of approximately 25,000 clones, about 82% of them appearing once. Sequenced material: CD4+ T cells from PBMCs, cultured in vitro. Receptor source: a human donor in good health.

The chain links TRBV28 to TRBJ1-2; 8 bases match TRBD1. Germline V gene data show CDR1 as MDHEN and CDR2 as SYDVKM. The CDR3 is 17 amino acids. J gave up 8 bases and V 1 base, and 15 bases lay outside the gene matches. The CDR3 protein is CASSLSIGGGRGQGYTF. CDR3 nucleotides: TGTGCCAGCAGTTTATCTATCGGGGGGGGCAGGGGGCAAGGCTACACCTTC.

This chain uses TRBV7-2 with TRBJ1-6; 7 bases fit TRBD1. The J segment lost 4 bases and the V segment lost 5 bases, leaving 5 bases of the junction unmatched. The CDR3 spans 15 residues. The germline gives CDR1 SGHTA, CDR2 FQGNSA. The CDR3 protein is CASSLTGDYNSPLHF. The CDR3 coding sequence is TGTGCCAGCAGCCTCACAGGGGATTATAATTCACCCCTCCACTTT.

The sample holds one count of this clone. The V gene is TRBV2, the J gene TRBJ1-2, with no clear D. Trimming shortened V by 5 bases and J by 0 bases, and 7 bases separated the two germline ends. Germline V gene lookup returns CDR1 SNHLY and CDR2 FYNNEI. This CDR3 spans 13 amino acids. The CDR3 loop is CASSPSTNYGYTF. CDR3 bases: TGTGCCAGCAGTCCATCGACTAACTATGGCTACACCTTC.

The chain combines TRBV19 with TRBJ2-3; TRBD2 matches 10 bases. Germline CDR1 reads LNHDA; CDR2 reads SQIVND (reference sequence). Unmatched junction bases numbered 4, after V lost 5 bases and J lost 2 bases. This CDR3 contains 15 residues. The CDR3 DNA is TGTGCCAGTAGTCCCCTAGCGGGAGACACAGATACGCAGTATTTT. It translates to CASSPLAGDTDTQYF.

V usage is TRBV3-1 (or the pseudogene TRBV3-2) and J usage is TRBJ2-1; D gene ambiguous. CDR1 is LGHDT and CDR2 is YNNKEL in the germline V gene (reference sequence). This CDR3 is 14 amino acids long. V was shortened by 1 base and J by 5 bases, with 9 bases between the two germline ends. CDR3 sequence: CASSQVDRDNEQFF. CDR3 DNA sequence: TGTGCCAGCAGCCAAGTGGACCGAGACAATGAGCAGTTCTTC.

This rearrangement joins TRBV3-1 (or the pseudogene TRBV3-2) to TRBJ2-5; D not certain. Germline CDR1 LGHDT, CDR2 YNNKEL (reference sequence). This CDR3 has 13 amino acids. V lost 4 bases to trimming and J lost 3 bases, with 9 bases between them. For the CDR3, the DNA is TGTGCCAGCAGCCCACAGTTTGAAGAGACCCAGTACTTC. The encoded protein is CASSPQFEETQYF.

V gene TRBV6-5 combines with J gene TRBJ2-3; D not certain. The CDR3 loop spans 12 amino acids. The V gene's germline CDR1 is MNHEY and CDR2 SVGAGI. With 7 bases removed from V and 0 bases from J, the gap between germline ends came to 5 bases. The CDR3 DNA reads TGTGCCAGCATGTCTAGCACAGATACGCAGTATTTT. Protein sequence: CASMSSTDTQYF.